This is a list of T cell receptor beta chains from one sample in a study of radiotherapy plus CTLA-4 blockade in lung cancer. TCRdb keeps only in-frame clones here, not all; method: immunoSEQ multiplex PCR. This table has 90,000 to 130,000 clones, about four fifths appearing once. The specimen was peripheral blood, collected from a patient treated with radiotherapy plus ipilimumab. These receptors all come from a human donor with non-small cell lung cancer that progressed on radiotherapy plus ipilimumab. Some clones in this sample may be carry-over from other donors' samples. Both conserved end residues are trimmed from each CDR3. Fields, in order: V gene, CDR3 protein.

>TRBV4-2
ASSPIALAGDTDTQY
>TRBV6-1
ASRRRGGRYEQY
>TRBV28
ASNQQGVRNTIY
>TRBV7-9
ASSLRRGPSSYNEQF
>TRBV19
ASSAHRGPDTQY
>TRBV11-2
ASSLGGTGLAGHETQY
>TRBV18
ASSPSSGGAVF
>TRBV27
ASSPGEAQETQY
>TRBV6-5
ASSYLGQETQY
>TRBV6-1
ASSESGGISYEQY
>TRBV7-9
ASSSSGSYTQY
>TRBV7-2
ASSLVGGDTQY
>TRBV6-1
ASSERGRGLTGANVLT
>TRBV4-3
ASSQDSRIWSPLH
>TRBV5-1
ASSLVAGGGGNTIY
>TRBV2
ASSEVTGFEPQH
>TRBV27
ASSLYNREGQPQH
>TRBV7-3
ASSLAQGYGYT
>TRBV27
ASHPLAGVSSYNEQF
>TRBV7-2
ASSLGGNPYNEQF